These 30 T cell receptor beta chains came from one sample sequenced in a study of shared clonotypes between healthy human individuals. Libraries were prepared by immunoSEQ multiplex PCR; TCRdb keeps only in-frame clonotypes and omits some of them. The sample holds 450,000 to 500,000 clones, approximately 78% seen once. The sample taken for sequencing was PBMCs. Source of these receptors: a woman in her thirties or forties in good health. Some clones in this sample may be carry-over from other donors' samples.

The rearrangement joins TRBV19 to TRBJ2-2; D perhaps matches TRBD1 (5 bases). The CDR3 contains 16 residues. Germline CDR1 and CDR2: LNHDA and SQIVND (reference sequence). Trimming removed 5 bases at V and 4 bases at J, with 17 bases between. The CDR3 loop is CASSFRQQRGTGELFF. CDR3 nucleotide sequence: TGTGCCAGTAGTTTCAGACAGCAAAGGGGCACCGGGGAGCTGTTTTTT. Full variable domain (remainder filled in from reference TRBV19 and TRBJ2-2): DGGITQSPKYLFRKEGQNVTLSCEQNLNHDAMYWYRQDPGQGLRLIYYSQIVNDFQKGDIAEGYSVSREKKESFPLTVTSAQKNPTAFYLCASSFRQQRGTGELFFGEGSRLTVL.

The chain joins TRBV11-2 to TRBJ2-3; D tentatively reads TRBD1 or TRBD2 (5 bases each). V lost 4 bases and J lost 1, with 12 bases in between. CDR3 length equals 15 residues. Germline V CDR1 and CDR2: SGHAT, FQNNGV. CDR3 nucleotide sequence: TGTGCCAGCAGCTCCCTCCGAGGGGGCACAGATACGCAGTATTTT. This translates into CASSSLRGGTDTQYF.

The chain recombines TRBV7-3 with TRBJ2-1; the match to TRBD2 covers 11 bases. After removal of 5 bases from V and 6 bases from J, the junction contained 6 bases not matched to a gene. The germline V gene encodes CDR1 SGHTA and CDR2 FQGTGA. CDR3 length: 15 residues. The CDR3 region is CASSTGTSGVNEQFF. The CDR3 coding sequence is TGTGCCAGCAGCACCGGGACTAGCGGAGTCAATGAGCAGTTCTTC.

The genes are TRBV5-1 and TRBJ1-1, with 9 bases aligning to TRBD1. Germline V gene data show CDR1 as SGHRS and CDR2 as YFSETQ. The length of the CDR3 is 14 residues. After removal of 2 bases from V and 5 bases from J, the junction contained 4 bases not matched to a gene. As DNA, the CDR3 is TGCGCCAGCAGCTTACAGGGGGCAGGAACTGAAGCTTTCTTT. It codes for CASSLQGAGTEAFF.

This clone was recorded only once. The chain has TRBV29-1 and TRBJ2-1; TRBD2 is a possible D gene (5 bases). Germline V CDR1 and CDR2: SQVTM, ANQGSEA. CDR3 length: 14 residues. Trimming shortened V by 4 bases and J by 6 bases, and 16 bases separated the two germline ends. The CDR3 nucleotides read TGCAGCGTTGGGAAGGTAGCTCGGGGCAATGAGCAGTTCTTC. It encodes CSVGKVARGNEQFF.

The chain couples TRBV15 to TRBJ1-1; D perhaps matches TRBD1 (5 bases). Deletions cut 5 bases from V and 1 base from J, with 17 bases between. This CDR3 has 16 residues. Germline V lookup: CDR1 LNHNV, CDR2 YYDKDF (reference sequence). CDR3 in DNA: TGTGCCACCAGCTCTCATCAGGGTGGAAGGAACACTGAAGCTTTCTTT. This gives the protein CATSSHQGGRNTEAFF.

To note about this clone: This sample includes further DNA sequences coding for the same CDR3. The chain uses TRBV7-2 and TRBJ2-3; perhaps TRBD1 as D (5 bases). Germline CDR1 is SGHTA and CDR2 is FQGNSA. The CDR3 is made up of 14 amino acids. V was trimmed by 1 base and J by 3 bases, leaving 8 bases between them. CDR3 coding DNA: TGTGCCAGCAGCTTAGACCCAGGGACAGATACGCAGTATTTT. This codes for CASSLDPGTDTQYF.

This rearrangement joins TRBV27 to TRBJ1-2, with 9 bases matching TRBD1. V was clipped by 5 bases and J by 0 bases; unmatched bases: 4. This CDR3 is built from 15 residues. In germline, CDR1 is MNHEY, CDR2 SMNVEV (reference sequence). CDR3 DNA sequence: TGTGCCAGCAGTCCCCGGACAGGGGCTAACTATGGCTACACCTTC. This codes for CASSPRTGANYGYTF.

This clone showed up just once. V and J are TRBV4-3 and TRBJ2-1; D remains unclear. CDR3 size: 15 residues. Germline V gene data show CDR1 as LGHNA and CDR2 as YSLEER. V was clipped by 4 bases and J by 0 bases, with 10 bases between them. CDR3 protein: CASSLSESSYNEQFF. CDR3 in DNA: TGCGCCAGCAGCCTATCAGAGAGCTCCTACAATGAGCAGTTCTTC.

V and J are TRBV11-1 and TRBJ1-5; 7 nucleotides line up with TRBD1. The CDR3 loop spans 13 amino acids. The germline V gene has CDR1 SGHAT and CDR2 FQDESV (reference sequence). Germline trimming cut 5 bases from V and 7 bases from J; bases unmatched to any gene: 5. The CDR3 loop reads CASSLDRDQPQHF. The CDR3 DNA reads TGTGCCAGCAGCCTCGACAGGGACCAGCCCCAGCATTTT.

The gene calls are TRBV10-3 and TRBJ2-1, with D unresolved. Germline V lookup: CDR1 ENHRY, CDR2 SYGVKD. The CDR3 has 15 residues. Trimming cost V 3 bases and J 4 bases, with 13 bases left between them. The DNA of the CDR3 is TGTGCCATCAGTGACCCCCGGGCCGCATACAATGAGCAGTTCTTC. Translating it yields CAISDPRAAYNEQFF.

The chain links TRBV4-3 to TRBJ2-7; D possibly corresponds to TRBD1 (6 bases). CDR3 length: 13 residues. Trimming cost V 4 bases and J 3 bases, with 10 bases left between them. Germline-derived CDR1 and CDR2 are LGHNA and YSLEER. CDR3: CASSRNRDYEQYF. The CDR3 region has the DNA TGCGCCAGCAGCCGAAACAGGGACTACGAGCAGTACTTC.

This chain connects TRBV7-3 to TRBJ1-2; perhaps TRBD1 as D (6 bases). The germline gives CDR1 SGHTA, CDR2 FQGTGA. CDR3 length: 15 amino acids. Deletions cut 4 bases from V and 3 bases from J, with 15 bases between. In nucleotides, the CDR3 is TGTGCCAGCAGCTACAATTACAGGGCACACTATGGCTACACCTTC. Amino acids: CASSYNYRAHYGYTF. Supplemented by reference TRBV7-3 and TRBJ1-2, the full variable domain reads GAGVSQTPSNKVTEKGKYVELRCDPISGHTALYWYRQSLGQGPEFLIYFQGTGAADDSGLPNDRFFAVRPEGSVSTLKIQRTERGDSAVYLCASSYNYRAHYGYTFGSGTRLTVV.

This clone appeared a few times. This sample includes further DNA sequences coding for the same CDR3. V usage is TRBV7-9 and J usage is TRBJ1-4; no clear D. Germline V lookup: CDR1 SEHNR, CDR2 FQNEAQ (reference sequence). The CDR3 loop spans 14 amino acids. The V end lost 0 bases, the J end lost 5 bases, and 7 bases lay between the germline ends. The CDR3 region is CASSLAGGNEKLFF. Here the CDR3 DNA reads TGTGCCAGCAGCTTAGCCGGAGGGAATGAAAAACTGTTTTTT.

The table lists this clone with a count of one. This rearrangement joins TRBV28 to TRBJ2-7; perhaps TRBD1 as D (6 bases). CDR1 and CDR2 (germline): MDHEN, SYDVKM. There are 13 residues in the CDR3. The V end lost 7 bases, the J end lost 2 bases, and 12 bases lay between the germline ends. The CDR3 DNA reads TGTGCCAGCACAAACACAGGGACCTACGAGCAGTACTTC. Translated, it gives CASTNTGTYEQYF.

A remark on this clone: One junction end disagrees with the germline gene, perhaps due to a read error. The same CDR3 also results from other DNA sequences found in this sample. The CDR3 is CASSLGLADNEQFF. The CDR3 DNA reads as TGTGCTAGCAGCTTAGGACTAGCGGACAATGAGCAGTTCTTC. The chain recombines TRBV7-7 with TRBJ2-1, with 10 bases that match TRBD2. Germline assignment: CDR1 SSHAT and CDR2 FNYEAQ (reference sequence). The CDR3 is 14 amino acids.

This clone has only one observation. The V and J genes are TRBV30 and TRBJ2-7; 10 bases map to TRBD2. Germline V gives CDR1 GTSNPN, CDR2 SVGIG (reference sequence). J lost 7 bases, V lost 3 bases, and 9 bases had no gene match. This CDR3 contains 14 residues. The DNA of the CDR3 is TGTGCCTGGAGCCCAAGCGGGAGGGCCATTGAGCAGTACTTC. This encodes CAWSPSGRAIEQYF.

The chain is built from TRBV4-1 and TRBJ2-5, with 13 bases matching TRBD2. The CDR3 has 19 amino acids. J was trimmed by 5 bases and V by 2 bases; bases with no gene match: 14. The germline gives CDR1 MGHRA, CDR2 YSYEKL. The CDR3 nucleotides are TGCGCCAGCAGCCAACGGGCCCTAAGGACTAGCGGGAGCCCCGAGACCCAGTACTTC. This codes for CASSQRALRTSGSPETQYF.

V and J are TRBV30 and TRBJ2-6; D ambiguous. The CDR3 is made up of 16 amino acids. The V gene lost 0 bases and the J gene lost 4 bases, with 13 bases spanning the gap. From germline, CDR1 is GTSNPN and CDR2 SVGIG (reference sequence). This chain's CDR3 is CAWSVGLSGGANVLTF. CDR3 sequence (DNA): TGTGCCTGGAGTGTAGGATTGTCAGGCGGGGCCAACGTCCTGACTTTC.

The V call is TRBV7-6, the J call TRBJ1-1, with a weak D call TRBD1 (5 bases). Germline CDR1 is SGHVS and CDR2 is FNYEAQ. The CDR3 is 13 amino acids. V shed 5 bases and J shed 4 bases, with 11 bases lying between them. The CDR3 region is CASSPGSGTEAFF. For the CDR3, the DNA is TGTGCCAGCAGCCCAGGGTCGGGCACTGAAGCTTTCTTT. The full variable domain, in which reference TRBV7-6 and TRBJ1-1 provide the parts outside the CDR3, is GAGVSQSPRYKVTKRGQDVALRCDPISGHVSLYWYRQALGQGPEFLTYFNYEAQQDKSGLPNDRFSAERPEGSISTLTIQRTEQRDSAMYRCASSPGSGTEAFFGQGTRLTVV.

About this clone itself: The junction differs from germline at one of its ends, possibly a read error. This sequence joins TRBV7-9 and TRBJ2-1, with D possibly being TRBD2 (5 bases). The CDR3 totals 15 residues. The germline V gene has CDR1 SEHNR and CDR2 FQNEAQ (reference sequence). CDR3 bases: TGTGCCAGCAGCTTAGTTCCGGAGGCCTACAATGAGCAGGTCTTC. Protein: CASSLVPEAYNEQVF.

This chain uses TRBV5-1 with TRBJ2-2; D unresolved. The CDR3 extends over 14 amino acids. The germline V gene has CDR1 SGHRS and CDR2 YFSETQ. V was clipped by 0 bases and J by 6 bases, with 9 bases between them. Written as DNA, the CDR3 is TGCGCCAGCAGCTTGGTTCCGGGCCCCGGGGAGCTGTTTTTT. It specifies CASSLVPGPGELFF.

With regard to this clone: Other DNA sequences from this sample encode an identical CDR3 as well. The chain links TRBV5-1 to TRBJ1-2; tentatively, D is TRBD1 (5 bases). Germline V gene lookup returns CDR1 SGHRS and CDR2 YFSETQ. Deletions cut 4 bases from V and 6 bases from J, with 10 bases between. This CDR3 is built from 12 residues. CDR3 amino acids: CASSPQGDGYTF. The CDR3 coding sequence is TGCGCCAGCAGCCCCCAGGGAGATGGCTACACCTTC.

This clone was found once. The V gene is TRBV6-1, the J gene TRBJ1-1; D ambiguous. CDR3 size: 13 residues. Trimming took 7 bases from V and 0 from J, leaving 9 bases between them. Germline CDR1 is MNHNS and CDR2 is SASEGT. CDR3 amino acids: CASILTMNTEAFF. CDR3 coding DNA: TGTGCCAGCATATTAACCATGAACACTGAAGCTTTCTTT.

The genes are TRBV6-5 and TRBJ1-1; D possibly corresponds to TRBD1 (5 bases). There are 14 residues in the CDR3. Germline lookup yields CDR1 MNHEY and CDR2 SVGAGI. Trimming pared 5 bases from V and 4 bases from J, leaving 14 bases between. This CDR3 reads CASSLQSGGTEAFF. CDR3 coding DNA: TGTGCCAGCAGTCTCCAGTCGGGGGGCACTGAAGCTTTCTTT.

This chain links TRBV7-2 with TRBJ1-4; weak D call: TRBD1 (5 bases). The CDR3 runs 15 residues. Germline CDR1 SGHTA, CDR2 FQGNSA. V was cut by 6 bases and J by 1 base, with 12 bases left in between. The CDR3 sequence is CASRSRQGTNEKLFF. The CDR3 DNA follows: TGTGCCAGCAGGTCTAGGCAGGGAACTAATGAAAAACTGTTTTTT. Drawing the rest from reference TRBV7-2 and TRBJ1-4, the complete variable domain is GAGVSQSPSNKVTEKGKDVELRCDPISGHTALYWYRQSLGQGLEFLIYFQGNSAPDKSGLPSDRFSAERTGGSVSTLTIQRTQQEDSAVYLCASRSRQGTNEKLFFGSGTQLSVL.

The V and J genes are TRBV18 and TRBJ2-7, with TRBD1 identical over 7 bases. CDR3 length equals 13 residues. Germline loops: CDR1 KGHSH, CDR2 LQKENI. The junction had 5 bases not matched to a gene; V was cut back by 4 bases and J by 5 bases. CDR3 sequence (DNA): TGTGCCAGCTCACACACAGGGGACCACGAGCAGTACTTC. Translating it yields CASSHTGDHEQYF.

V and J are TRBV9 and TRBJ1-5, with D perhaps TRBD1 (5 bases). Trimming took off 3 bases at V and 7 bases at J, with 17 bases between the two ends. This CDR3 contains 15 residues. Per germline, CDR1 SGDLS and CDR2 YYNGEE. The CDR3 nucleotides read TGTGCCAGCAGCGCGACCTCGGGGGTAGAACAGCCCCAGCATTTT. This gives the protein CASSATSGVEQPQHF.

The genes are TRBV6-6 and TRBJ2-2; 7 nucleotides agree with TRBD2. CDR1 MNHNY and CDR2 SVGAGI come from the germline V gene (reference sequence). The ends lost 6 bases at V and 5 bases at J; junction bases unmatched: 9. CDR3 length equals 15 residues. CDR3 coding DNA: TGTGCCAGCAGGGGAGGGGCGCCCTGGACCGGGGAGCTGTTTTTT. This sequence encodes CASRGGAPWTGELFF.

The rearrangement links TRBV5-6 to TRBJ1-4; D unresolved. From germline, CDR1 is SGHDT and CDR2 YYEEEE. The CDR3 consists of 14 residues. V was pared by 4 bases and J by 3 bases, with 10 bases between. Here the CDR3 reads CASSRYRANEKLFF. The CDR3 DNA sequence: TGTGCCAGCAGCCGATATAGGGCTAATGAAAAACTGTTTTTT.